Listed here are 14 T cell receptor beta chains from one sample, sequenced in a study of blood T cell repertoires in COVID-19. Measured with immunoSEQ multiplex PCR; TCRdb has only the in-frame clones, and not every one. Of about 110,000 clones listed, around 80% were seen once; the top ten hold around 3.5%. Sample: peripheral blood. These receptors came from an elderly woman with acute or convalescent COVID-19.

This clone was observed a handful of times. This rearrangement joins TRBV6-1 to TRBJ2-2; TRBD1 matches at 8 bases. V trimming: 1 base; J trimming: 1 base; junction bases outside the gene matches: 5. CDR1 is MNHNS and CDR2 is SASEGT in the germline V gene. This CDR3 is built from 17 residues. CDR3 DNA: TGTGCCAGCAGTGAAGGGACAGGGTTTGGGAACACCGGGGAGCTGTTTTTT. Residues: CASSEGTGFGNTGELFF.

This clone was picked up many times. The V and J genes are TRBV5-1 and TRBJ2-1; 8 positions match TRBD1. The CDR3 is made up of 16 amino acids. With 0 bases clipped from V and 5 bases from J, the junction kept 7 bases outside the gene matches. CDR1 and CDR2 from the germline V gene are SGHRS and YFSETQ. Written as DNA, the CDR3 is TGCGCCAGCAGCTTGGTCAGGGGGCGGTACCACAATGAGCAGTTCTTC. It is translated as CASSLVRGRYHNEQFF.

The V and J genes are TRBV13 and TRBJ2-6, with 8 positions matching TRBD1. The V gene's germline CDR1 is PRHDT and CDR2 FYEKMQ (reference sequence). V shed 5 bases and J 4 bases; nucleotides not matched to a gene: 7. CDR3 length: 16 residues. The CDR3 nucleotides read TGTGCCAGCAGCCCAGAGACAGGGGCCGGGGCCAACGTCCTGACTTTC. Protein: CASSPETGAGANVLTF.

CDR3 in DNA: TGTGCCATCAGTGCTTTGGAAGCGTCGGAGACCCAGTACTTC. Encoded protein: CAISALEASETQYF. J is TRBJ2-5 and V is TRBV10-3; no reliable D call. Germline V lookup: CDR1 ENHRY, CDR2 SYGVKD. This CDR3 region has 14 residues. V was shortened by 4 bases and J by 5 bases, with 14 bases between the two germline ends.

V usage is TRBV19 and J usage is TRBJ1-5; perhaps TRBD1 as D (5 bases). This CDR3 is built from 13 residues. The V and J ends lost 6 bases and 0 bases respectively, with 6 bases between them. Germline CDR1 and CDR2: LNHDA and SQIVND (reference sequence). The CDR3 DNA sequence: TGTGCCAGTAGGACAGATAGCAATCAGCCCCAGCATTTT. It yields the protein CASRTDSNQPQHF.

The rearrangement uses TRBV24-1 and TRBJ2-7; TRBD2 is a possible D gene (6 bases). V shed 3 bases and J shed 7 bases, with 15 bases lying between them. CDR3 length equals 14 residues. Germline V CDR1 and CDR2: KGHDR, SFDVKD. The chain's CDR3 is CATSDPSVPLEQYF. The CDR3 bases are TGTGCCACCAGTGATCCTAGCGTCCCCTTGGAGCAGTACTTC.

This chain uses TRBV19 with TRBJ1-6, with TRBD1 matching 10 bases. CDR3 length: 15 residues. CDR1 and CDR2 from the germline V gene are LNHDA and SQIVND (reference sequence). The V segment lost 7 bases and the J segment 14 bases; nucleotides outside the gene matches: 14. The CDR3 region has the DNA TGTGCCAGTACTGGACAGGGGGATATGAGGGGCACCCTCCACTTT. It is translated as CASTGQGDMRGTLHF. The full variable domain, completed using reference TRBV19 and TRBJ1-6, is DGGITQSPKYLFRKEGQNVTLSCEQNLNHDAMYWYRQDPGQGLRLIYYSQIVNDFQKGDIAEGYSVSREKKESFPLTVTSAQKNPTAFYLCASTGQGDMRGTLHFGNGTRLTVT.

The rearrangement joins TRBV6-2 or TRBV6-3 to TRBJ2-1, with D maybe TRBD1 (5 bases). Germline CDR1 is MNHEY and CDR2 is SVGEGT. This CDR3 spans 13 amino acids. V was trimmed by 4 bases and J by 4 bases, leaving 8 bases between them. The CDR3 region has the DNA TGTGCCAGCAGTTCGGACACTTACAATGAGCAGTTCTTC. This encodes CASSSDTYNEQFF.

This chain links TRBV2 with TRBJ1-2; D is unclear. The CDR3 is made up of 14 amino acids. CDR1 and CDR2 (germline): SNHLY, FYNNEI. V lost 4 bases to trimming and J lost 5 bases, with 14 bases between them. In DNA, the CDR3 is TGTGCCAGCAGTGCTTCCCTCGAGGTATATGGCTACACCTTC. Protein: CASSASLEVYGYTF. Full variable domain (remainder filled in from reference TRBV2 and TRBJ1-2): EPEVTQTPSHQVTQMGQEVILRCVPISNHLYFYWYRQILGQKVEFLVSFYNNEISEKSEIFDDQFSVERPDGSNFTLKIRSTKLEDSAMYFCASSASLEVYGYTFGSGTRLTVV.

The chain uses TRBV4-3 and TRBJ2-7; D ambiguous. CDR1 and CDR2 from the germline V gene are LGHNA and YSLEER. This CDR3 has 14 residues. Deletions cut 0 bases from V and 5 bases from J, with 11 bases between. For the CDR3, the DNA is TGCGCCAGCAGCCAAGAAAACTACCGACACGAGCAGTACTTC. The encoded protein is CASSQENYRHEQYF.

The V and J genes are TRBV19 and TRBJ2-7; 9 bases match TRBD2. J lost 3 bases, V lost 2 bases, and 8 bases had no gene match. Germline CDR1 reads LNHDA; CDR2 reads SQIVND (reference sequence). This CDR3 has 16 amino acids. The CDR3 DNA follows: TGTGCCAGTAGTATAAGTAGGACTAGCGACAACTACGAGCAGTACTTC. Its protein product is CASSISRTSDNYEQYF.

V gene TRBV11-3 combines with J gene TRBJ2-1; TRBD2 matches 7 bases. The V segment lost 0 bases and the J segment 10 bases; nucleotides outside the gene matches: 9. The CDR3 spans 15 residues. Germline V gene sequence: CDR1 SGHNT, CDR2 YENEEA. In nucleotides, the CDR3 is TGTGCCAGCAGCTTAGAGGAGGACTTAGCGGGCGAGCAGTTCTTC. It yields the protein CASSLEEDLAGEQFF.

The chain employs TRBV5-6 and TRBJ1-5, with D unresolved. The germline CDR1 and CDR2 sequences are SGHDT and YYEEEE. Trimming shortened V by 3 bases and J by 5 bases, and 9 bases separated the two germline ends. This CDR3 comprises 13 residues. Here the CDR3 reads CASSSGFDQPQHF. The CDR3 DNA follows: TGTGCCAGCAGCTCAGGTTTTGATCAGCCCCAGCATTTT.

This clone was counted only a few times. The V gene is TRBV12-2, the J gene TRBJ1-5; TRBD1 is taken as the D call from the table, unchecked against the DNA. TRBV12-2 has pseudogene status. The length of the CDR3 is 16 residues. The CDR3 spells CASRLLDREDNQPQHF. As DNA, the CDR3 is TGTGCAAGTCGCCTACTGGACAGGGAGGACAATCAGCCCCAGCATTTT.